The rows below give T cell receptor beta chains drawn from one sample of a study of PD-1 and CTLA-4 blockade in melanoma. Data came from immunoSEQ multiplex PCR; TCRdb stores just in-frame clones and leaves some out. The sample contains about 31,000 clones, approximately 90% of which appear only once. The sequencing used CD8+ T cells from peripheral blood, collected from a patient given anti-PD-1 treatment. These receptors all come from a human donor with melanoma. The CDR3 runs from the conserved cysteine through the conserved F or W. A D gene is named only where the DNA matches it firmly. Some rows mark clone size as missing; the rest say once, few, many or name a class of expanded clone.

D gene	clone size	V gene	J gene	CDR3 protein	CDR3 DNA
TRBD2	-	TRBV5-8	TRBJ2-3	CASSLGTSGSLSTDTQYF	TGTGCCAGCAGCTTGGGGACTAGCGGGTCTCTAAGCACAGATACGCAGTATTTT
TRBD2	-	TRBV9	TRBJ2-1	CASSPRTSGDYNEQFF	TGTGCCAGCAGCCCTCGGACTAGCGGGGACTACAATGAGCAGTTCTTC
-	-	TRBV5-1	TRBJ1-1	CASSLEDSNTEAFF	TGCGCCAGCAGCTTGGAGGACAGCAACACTGAAGCTTTCTTT
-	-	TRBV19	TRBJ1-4	CATLGGPNEKLFF	TGTGCCACCCTCGGGGGACCGAATGAAAAACTGTTTTTT
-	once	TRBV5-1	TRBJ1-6	CASSLWTGANSPLHF	TGCGCCAGCAGCCTTTGGACTGGTGCTAATTCACCCCTCCACTTT
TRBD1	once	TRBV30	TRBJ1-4	CAWTAGTGDEKLFF	TGTGCCTGGACGGCCGGGACAGGAGATGAAAAACTGTTTTTT
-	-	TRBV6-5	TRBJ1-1	CASSYSKWGEAFF	TGTGCCAGCAGTTACTCGAAGTGGGGCGAAGCTTTCTTT
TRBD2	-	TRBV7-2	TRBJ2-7	CASSPGGSSGRAYEQYF	TGTGCCAGCAGCCCCGGGGGTTCTAGCGGGAGGGCCTACGAGCAGTACTTC
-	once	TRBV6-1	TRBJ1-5	CASSEAQGYQPQHF	TGTGCCAGCAGTGAAGCACAGGGATATCAGCCCCAGCATTTT
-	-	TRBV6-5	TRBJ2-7	CASRSVQGLHEQYF	TGTGCCAGCAGGTCCGTGCAGGGTCTCCACGAGCAGTACTTC
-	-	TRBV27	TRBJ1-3	CASSLPEGLGTGNTIYF	TGTGCCAGCAGTTTACCGGAGGGGTTGGGTACTGGAAACACCATATATTTT
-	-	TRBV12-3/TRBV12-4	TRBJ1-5	CASSLGGTQPQHF	TGTGCCAGCAGCCTAGGGGGTACTCAGCCCCAGCATTTT
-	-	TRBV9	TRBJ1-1	CASSASLTVMNTEAFF	TGTGCCAGCAGCGCCTCCCTAACGGTCATGAACACTGAAGCTTTCTTT
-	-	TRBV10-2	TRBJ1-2	CASGGVGYTF	TGCGCCAGCGGAGGGGTTGGCTACACCTTC
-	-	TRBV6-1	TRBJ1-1	CASIENTEAFF	TGTGCCAGCATTGAAAACACTGAAGCTTTCTTT
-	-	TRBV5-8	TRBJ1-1	CASSLYEGNTEAFF	TGTGCCAGCAGCTTGTATGAGGGGAACACTGAAGCTTTCTTT
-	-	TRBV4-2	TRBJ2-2	CASSQVFGDTGELFF	TGTGCCAGCAGCCAAGTATTCGGAGACACCGGGGAGCTGTTTTTT
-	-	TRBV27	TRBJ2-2	CASTGTGPGELFF	TGTGCCAGTACCGGGACGGGACCCGGGGAGCTGTTTTTT
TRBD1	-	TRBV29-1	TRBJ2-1	CSVEDPDRDYNEQFF	TGCAGCGTTGAAGACCCGGACAGGGACTACAATGAGCAGTTCTTC
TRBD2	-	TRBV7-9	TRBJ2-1	CASSLSPTSGMNEQFF	TGTGCCAGCAGCTTATCTCCGACTAGCGGGATGAATGAGCAGTTCTTC
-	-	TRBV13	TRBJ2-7	CASSPRGNEQYF	TGTGCCAGCAGCCCTAGGGGCAACGAGCAGTACTTC
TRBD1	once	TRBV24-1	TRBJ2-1	CATRRTGGDEQFF	TGTGCCACCAGAAGGACAGGGGGCGATGAGCAGTTCTTC
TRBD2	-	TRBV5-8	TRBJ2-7	CASQAGPQYEQYF	TGTGCCAGTCAAGCGGGGCCGCAATACGAGCAGTACTTC
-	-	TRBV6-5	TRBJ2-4	CASSLGDSKNIQYF	TGTGCCAGCAGTTTGGGGGATTCCAAAAACATTCAGTACTTC
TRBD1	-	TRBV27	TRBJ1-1	CASSSFGQGEEAFF	TGTGCCAGCAGTTCATTTGGACAGGGGGAAGAAGCTTTCTTT
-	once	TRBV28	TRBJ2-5	CASSLKSEGQETQYF	TGTGCCAGCAGCCTAAAATCGGAGGGCCAAGAGACCCAGTACTTC
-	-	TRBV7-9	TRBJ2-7	CASCRWGYEQYF	TGTGCCAGTTGTCGTTGGGGCTACGAGCAGTACTTC
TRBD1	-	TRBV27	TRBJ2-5	CASRRTGYQETQYF	TGTGCCAGCAGGAGGACAGGGTACCAAGAGACCCAGTACTTC
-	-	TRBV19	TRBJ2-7	CASSTTVSGEQYF	TGTGCCAGTAGTACGACAGTCTCGGGCGAGCAGTACTTC
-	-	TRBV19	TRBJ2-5	CASSGGAQETQYF	TGTGCCAGTAGTGGTGGGGCTCAAGAGACCCAGTACTTC
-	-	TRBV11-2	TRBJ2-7	CASTSSPGAYEQYF	TGTGCCAGCACCTCGAGTCCCGGGGCTTACGAGCAGTACTTC
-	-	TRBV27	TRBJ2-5	CASRPLTGNTEETQYF	TGTGCCAGCAGGCCTTTAACCGGGAATACCGAAGAGACCCAGTACTTC
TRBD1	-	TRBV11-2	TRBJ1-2	CASSYRQGKDYGYTF	TGTGCCAGCAGCTACAGACAGGGGAAGGATTATGGCTACACCTTC
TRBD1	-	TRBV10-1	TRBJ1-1	CASREGQANTEAFF	TGCGCCAGCAGGGAGGGACAGGCGAACACTGAAGCTTTCTTT
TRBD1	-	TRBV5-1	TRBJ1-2	CASSPAGTGALYGYTF	TGCGCCAGCAGCCCGGCCGGGACAGGGGCCCTCTATGGCTACACCTTC
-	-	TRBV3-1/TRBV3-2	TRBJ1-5	CASSHFNPFWHHQPQHF	TGTGCCAGCAGCCATTTCAATCCTTTTTGGCATCATCAGCCCCAGCATTTT
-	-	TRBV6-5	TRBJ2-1	CASSPGSYNEQFF	TGTGCCAGCAGCCCAGGGAGCTACAATGAGCAGTTCTTC
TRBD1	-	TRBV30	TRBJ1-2	CAWSPGQGADGYTF	TGTGCCTGGAGTCCGGGACAGGGGGCCGATGGCTACACCTTC
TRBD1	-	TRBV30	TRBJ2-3	CAWRSSGTASDTQYF	TGTGCCTGGAGGTCCTCCGGGACAGCCTCAGATACGCAGTATTTT
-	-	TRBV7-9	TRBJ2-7	CASSFQESTYEQYF	TGTGCCAGCAGCTTTCAGGAATCAACCTACGAGCAGTACTTC
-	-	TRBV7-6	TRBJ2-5	CASSLGVAETQYF	TGTGCCAGCAGCTTAGGGGTAGCAGAGACCCAGTACTTC
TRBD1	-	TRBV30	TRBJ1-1	CAWRTGGRDTEAFF	TGTGCCTGGAGGACAGGGGGCCGGGATACTGAAGCTTTCTTT
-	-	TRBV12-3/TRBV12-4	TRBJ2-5	CASSLPEGETQYF	TGTGCCAGCAGTTTACCAGAGGGAGAGACCCAGTACTTC
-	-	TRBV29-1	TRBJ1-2	CSVEGQTPNYGYTF	TGCAGCGTTGAAGGACAGACTCCCAATTATGGCTACACCTTC
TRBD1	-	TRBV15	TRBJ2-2	CATSDRVNGGELFF	TGTGCCACTTCGGACAGGGTTAACGGCGGGGAGCTGTTTTTT
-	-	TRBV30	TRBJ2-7	CAWSVQGYEQYF	TGTGCCTGGAGTGTACAGGGCTACGAGCAGTACTTC
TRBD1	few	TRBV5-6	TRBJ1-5	CASSRQGYNQPQHF	TGTGCCAGCAGCCGACAGGGGTACAATCAGCCCCAGCATTTT
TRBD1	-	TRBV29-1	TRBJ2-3	CSGLQGARTDTQYF	TGCAGCGGCCTACAGGGGGCTCGAACAGATACGCAGTATTTT
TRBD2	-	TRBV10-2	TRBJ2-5	CASREGGPQETQYF	TGCGCCAGCAGGGAGGGAGGGCCGCAGGAGACCCAGTACTTC
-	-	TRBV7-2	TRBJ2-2	CASIPAITGELFF	TGTGCCAGCATCCCGGCCATCACCGGGGAGCTGTTTTTT
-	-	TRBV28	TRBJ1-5	CASSLPRDSNQPQHF	TGTGCCAGCAGTTTACCGAGGGATAGCAATCAGCCCCAGCATTTT
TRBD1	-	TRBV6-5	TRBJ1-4	CASSMDRGGEKLFF	TGTGCCAGCAGTATGGACAGGGGGGGGGAAAAACTGTTTTTT
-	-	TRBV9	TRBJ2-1	CASSPGGDEQFF	TGTGCCAGCAGCCCAGGGGGGGATGAGCAGTTCTTC
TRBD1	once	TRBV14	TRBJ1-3	CASSQGGQGTGNTIYF	TGTGCCAGCAGCCAAGGCGGACAGGGAACTGGAAACACCATATATTTT
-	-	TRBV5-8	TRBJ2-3	CASYQRLSADTQYF	TGTGCCAGCTACCAACGCCTCTCGGCAGATACGCAGTATTTT
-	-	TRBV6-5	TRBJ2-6	CASSPLGANVLTF	TGTGCCAGCAGTCCTCTAGGGGCCAACGTCCTGACTTTC